Listed here are 12 T cell receptor beta chains from one sample, sequenced in a study of PD-1 blockade in classical Hodgkin lymphoma (dated by TCRdb to about 2020). To prepare the library, the immunoSEQ multiplex PCR assay was applied. This immuneACCESS table, as held by TCRdb, lists in-frame sequences with V and J called but not all clones. Of the missing ones, under half trace to an unresolved V gene in checked studies; the others have no known cause. The table for this sample lists over 80,000 clones; about three quarters of them were counted only once. The ten top clones hold just under 9.5% of the sample. The time point label on this specimen signifies: cycle 4 day 1 (C4D1), after less than 7 weeks of nivolumab. Every trial patient had relapsed after autologous stem cell transplantation, and cohorts A, B and C differed in prior brentuximab vedotin exposure. The sequencing here drew on peripheral blood mononuclear cells (PBMCs), taken before the fourth cycle of nivolumab. All receptors derive from a human donor with classical Hodgkin lymphoma.

The CDR3 coding sequence is TGTGCCAGCGCCGCTGGGCCTGTGCTGGGCGCTTACGAGCAGTACTTC. Amino acids: CASAAGPVLGAYEQYF. V and J are TRBV2 and TRBJ2-7; no clear D. Germline assignment: CDR1 SNHLY and CDR2 FYNNEI. The CDR3 contains 16 residues. V lost 8 bases and J 4 bases, leaving 24 bases between the germline ends. Filled out from reference TRBV2 and TRBJ2-7, the complete variable domain reads EPEVTQTPSHQVTQMGQEVILRCVPISNHLYFYWYRQILGQKVEFLVSFYNNEISEKSEIFDDQFSVERPDGSNFTLKIRSTKLEDSAMYFCASAAGPVLGAYEQYFGPGTRLTVT.

The CDR3 DNA follows: TGCAGCGTTGAACTGGTACCCGCAGAGCGGTACTTC. It codes for CSVELVPAERYF. V and J are TRBV29-1 and TRBJ2-5; unclear D gene. Germline V gene lookup returns CDR1 SQVTM and CDR2 ANQGSEA. The CDR3 runs to 12 residues. V lost 2 bases and J lost 13, with 17 bases in between.

This chain links TRBV15 with TRBJ1-5, with D perhaps matching TRBD1 (6 bases). CDR1 LNHNV and CDR2 YYDKDF come from the germline V gene (reference sequence). The V end lost 4 bases, the J end lost 4 bases, and 8 bases lay between the germline ends. The CDR3 sequence is 13 residues long. CDR3 DNA: TGTGCCACCAGCAAACAGGGAAATCAGCCCCAGCATTTT. Translating it yields CATSKQGNQPQHF.

The chain links TRBV5-1 to TRBJ2-7; 9 nucleotides line up with TRBD1. The CDR3 spans 15 residues. The V gene end was trimmed by 0 bases and the J gene end by 3 bases; junction bases not matched to a gene: 4. The germline V gene has CDR1 SGHRS and CDR2 YFSETQ. The CDR3 here is CASSLAGQGIYEQYF. The DNA for the CDR3 is TGCGCCAGCAGCTTGGCGGGACAGGGTATCTACGAGCAGTACTTC.

The rearrangement links TRBV5-1 to TRBJ2-6; the D gene is possibly TRBD1 (6 bases). Germline V gene lookup returns CDR1 SGHRS and CDR2 YFSETQ. V was trimmed by 7 bases and J by 0 bases, leaving 17 bases between them. This CDR3 spans 17 amino acids. This chain's CDR3 is CASDPTGLLSGANVLTF. The CDR3 coding sequence is TGCGCCAGCGACCCGACAGGCCTCCTCTCTGGGGCCAACGTCCTGACTTTC.

This sequence joins TRBV30 and TRBJ1-6; the D is unclear. CDR1 is GTSNPN, CDR2 SVGIG, per germline (reference sequence). The V and J ends lost 3 bases and 7 bases respectively, with 4 bases between them. CDR3 length: 11 amino acids. This CDR3 is CAWRKNSPLHF. The CDR3 DNA reads TGTGCCTGGAGGAAGAATTCACCCCTCCACTTT. Filled out from reference TRBV30 and TRBJ1-6, the complete variable domain reads SQTIHQWPATLVQPVGSPLSLECTVEGTSNPNLYWYRQAAGRGLQLLFYSVGIGQISSEVPQNLSASRPQDRQFILSSKKLLLSDSGFYLCAWRKNSPLHFGNGTRLTVT.

The chain is built from TRBV9 and TRBJ1-4; D gene uncertain. CDR3 size: 14 residues. The germline V gene has CDR1 SGDLS and CDR2 YYNGEE. V was shortened by 3 bases and J by 4 bases, with 10 bases between the two germline ends. CDR3 region: CASSGPAYNEKLFF. CDR3 nucleotides: TGTGCCAGCAGCGGGCCGGCCTATAATGAAAAACTGTTTTTT. The complete variable domain, with remaining parts taken from reference TRBV9 and TRBJ1-4, reads DSGVTQTPKHLITATGQRVTLRCSPRSGDLSVYWYQQSLDQGLQFLIQYYNGEERAKGNILERFSAQQFPDLHSELNLSSLELGDSALYFCASSGPAYNEKLFFGSGTQLSVL.

This chain links TRBV10-3 with TRBJ2-7, with D tentatively TRBD2 (5 bases). This CDR3 contains 14 residues. Germline V gene sequence: CDR1 ENHRY, CDR2 SYGVKD. V was cut by 4 bases and J by 3 bases, with 13 bases left in between. CDR3 sequence reads: CAISANVGDYEQYF. CDR3 in DNA: TGTGCCATCAGTGCGAACGTCGGGGACTACGAGCAGTACTTC.

This clone occurred many times. The rearrangement links TRBV6-5 to TRBJ1-5, with 7 bases identical to TRBD1. Germline values: CDR1 MNHEY, CDR2 SVGAGI. V was clipped by 2 bases and J by 4 bases; unmatched bases: 8. The length of the CDR3 is 16 residues. This chain's CDR3 is CASSYAFGTVNQPQHF. DNA for the CDR3: TGTGCCAGCAGTTACGCTTTCGGGACAGTTAATCAGCCCCAGCATTTT.

This sequence joins TRBV19 and TRBJ2-7; no clear D. The CDR3 has 13 residues. V was clipped by 4 bases and J by 0 bases, with 7 bases between them. The V gene's germline CDR1 is LNHDA and CDR2 SQIVND (reference sequence). DNA of the CDR3: TGTGCCAGTAGTACCACGGCCTCCTACGAGCAGTACTTC. It codes for CASSTTASYEQYF.

V is TRBV18 and J is TRBJ2-1; TRBD2 is a possible D gene (5 bases). Trimming removed 3 bases from V and 8 bases from J, with 14 bases in between. The germline V gene has CDR1 KGHSH and CDR2 LQKENI. CDR3 size: 14 residues. Here the CDR3 DNA reads TGTGCCAGCTCACCCCCGGACTGGACCCATGAGCAGTTCTTC. Protein product: CASSPPDWTHEQFF.

The rearrangement links TRBV7-2 to TRBJ2-1; tentative D call: TRBD1 (5 bases). V was trimmed by 1 base and J by 9 bases, leaving 13 bases between them. This CDR3 is 14 amino acids long. Germline V gene data show CDR1 as SGHTA and CDR2 as FQGNSA. CDR3 sequence (DNA): TGTGCCAGCAGCTTAGTGGGTCAGGGCGCTGAGCAGTTCTTC. This codes for CASSLVGQGAEQFF.